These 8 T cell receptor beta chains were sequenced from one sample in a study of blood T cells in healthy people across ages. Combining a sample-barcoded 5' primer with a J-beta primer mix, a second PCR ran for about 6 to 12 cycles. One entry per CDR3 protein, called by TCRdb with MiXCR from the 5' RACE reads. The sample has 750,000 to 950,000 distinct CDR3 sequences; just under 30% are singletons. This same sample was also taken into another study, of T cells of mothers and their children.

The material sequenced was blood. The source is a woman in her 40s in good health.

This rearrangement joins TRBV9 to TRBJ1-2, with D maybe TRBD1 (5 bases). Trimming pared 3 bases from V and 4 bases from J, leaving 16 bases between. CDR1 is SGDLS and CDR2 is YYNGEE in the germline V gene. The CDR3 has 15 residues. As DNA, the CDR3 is TGTGCCAGCAGCGGCATCAGCAGGGTTTTCTATGGCTACACCTTC. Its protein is CASSGISRVFYGYTF.

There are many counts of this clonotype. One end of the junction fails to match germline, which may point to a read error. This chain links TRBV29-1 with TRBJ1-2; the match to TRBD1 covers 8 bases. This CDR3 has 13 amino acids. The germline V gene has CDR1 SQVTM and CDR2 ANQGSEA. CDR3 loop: CSDWTGPAYGYTF. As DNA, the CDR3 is TGCAGCGATTGGACAGGGCCGGCTTATGGTTACACCTTC.

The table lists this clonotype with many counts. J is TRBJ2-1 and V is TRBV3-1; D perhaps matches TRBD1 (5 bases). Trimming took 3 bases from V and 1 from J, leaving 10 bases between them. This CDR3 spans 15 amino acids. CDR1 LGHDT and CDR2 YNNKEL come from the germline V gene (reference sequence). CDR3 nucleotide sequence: TGTGCCAGCAGCCACGTCCGGACATCCTACAATGAGCAGTTCTTC. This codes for CASSHVRTSYNEQFF.

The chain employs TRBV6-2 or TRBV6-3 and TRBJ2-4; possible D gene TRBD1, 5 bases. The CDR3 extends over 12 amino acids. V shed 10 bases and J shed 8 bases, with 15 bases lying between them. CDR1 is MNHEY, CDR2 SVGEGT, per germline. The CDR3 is CATKKSRDIQYF. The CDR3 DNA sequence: TGTGCCACCAAGAAATCCAGGGACATTCAGTACTTC.

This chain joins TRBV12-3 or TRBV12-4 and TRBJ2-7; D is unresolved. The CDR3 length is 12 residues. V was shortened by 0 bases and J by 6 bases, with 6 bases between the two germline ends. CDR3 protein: CASSLAEAEQYF. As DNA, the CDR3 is TGTGCCAGCAGTTTAGCAGAGGCCGAGCAGTACTTC.

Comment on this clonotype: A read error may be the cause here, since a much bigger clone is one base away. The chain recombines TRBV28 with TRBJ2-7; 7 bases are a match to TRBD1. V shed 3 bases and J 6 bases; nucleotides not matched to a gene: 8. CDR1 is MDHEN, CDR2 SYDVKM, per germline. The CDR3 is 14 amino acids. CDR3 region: CASSLVGGWCEQYF. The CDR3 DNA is TGTGCCAGCAGTTTGGTAGGGGGCTGGTGCGAGCAGTACTTC.

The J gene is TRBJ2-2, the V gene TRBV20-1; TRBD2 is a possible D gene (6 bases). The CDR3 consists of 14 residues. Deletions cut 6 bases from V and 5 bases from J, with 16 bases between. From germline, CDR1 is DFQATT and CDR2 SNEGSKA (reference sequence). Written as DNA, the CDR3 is TGCAGTGCCACGGACTGGCGGGGAACCGGGGAGCTGTTTTTT. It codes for CSATDWRGTGELFF.

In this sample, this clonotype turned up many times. CDR3 sequence reads: CASSFQTGGASEQFF. CDR3 coding DNA: TGTGCCAGCAGTTTCCAGACGGGGGGGGCGAGTGAGCAGTTCTTC. The rearrangement uses TRBV28 and TRBJ2-1; TRBD2 matches 8 bases. The germline gives CDR1 MDHEN, CDR2 SYDVKM. This CDR3 is 15 amino acids long. V lost 3 bases, J lost 9 bases, and 10 bases stayed unmatched.